This entry lists 15 T cell receptor beta chains sequenced from one sample in a study of blood T cell repertoires in COVID-19. Sequencing used immunoSEQ multiplex PCR; TCRdb keeps in-frame clones, though not all of them. The sample includes fewer than 200,000 clones, about four fifths of them seen just once. Sequenced: peripheral blood. These receptors all stem from a man between 65 and 80 years old with active or convalescent COVID-19.

The chain recombines TRBV7-9 with TRBJ1-2; D is unclear. Deletions cut 3 bases from V and 2 bases from J, with 7 bases between. The CDR3 runs to 13 residues. Germline V gives CDR1 SEHNR, CDR2 FQNEAQ (reference sequence). CDR3 sequence (DNA): TGTGCCAGCAGCTTGAACACCAACTATGGCTACACCTTC. Protein product: CASSLNTNYGYTF.

This chain uses TRBV5-4 with TRBJ2-3, with D perhaps matching TRBD2 (6 bases). This CDR3 comprises 13 residues. Germline loops: CDR1 SGHNT, CDR2 YYREEE (reference sequence). Trimming took off 4 bases at V and 4 bases at J, with 10 bases between the two ends. The CDR3 spells CASSSWGADTQYF. CDR3 in DNA: TGTGCCAGCAGCAGCTGGGGGGCAGATACGCAGTATTTT.

The gene calls are TRBV27 and TRBJ2-7, with 11 bases aligning to TRBD1. The CDR3 has 16 amino acids. V was pared by 2 bases and J by 3 bases, with 6 bases of the junction left unmatched. The germline V gene has CDR1 MNHEY and CDR2 SMNVEV (reference sequence). CDR3 sequence (DNA): TGTGCCAGCAGTTTAACCGGGACAGGGGGACGCTACGAGCAGTACTTC. Translating gives CASSLTGTGGRYEQYF.

The chain links TRBV18 to TRBJ2-5; D perhaps matches TRBD2 (5 bases). The CDR3 is made up of 13 amino acids. The V end lost 3 bases, the J end lost 7 bases, and 12 bases lay between the germline ends. Germline CDR1 is KGHSH and CDR2 is LQKENI. The DNA for the CDR3 is TGTGCCAGCTCACCCTTTAAGGAGGCGACCCAGTACTTC. It translates to CASSPFKEATQYF.

The chain recombines TRBV3-1 (or the pseudogene TRBV3-2) with TRBJ1-2; 8 nucleotides line up with TRBD1. The germline V gene has CDR1 LGHDT and CDR2 YNNKEL (reference sequence). CDR3 length: 14 residues. J gave up 6 bases and V 2 bases, and 5 bases lay outside the gene matches. This chain's CDR3 is CASSQRQGADGYTF. The CDR3 DNA follows: TGTGCCAGCAGCCAAAGGCAGGGGGCCGATGGCTACACCTTC.

CDR3: CASSLGTETEAFF. The CDR3 DNA follows: TGTGCCAGCAGCTTAGGGACAGAGACTGAAGCTTTCTTT. V gene TRBV7-2 combines with J gene TRBJ1-1, with a possible D match to TRBD1 (6 bases). V gave up 1 base and J gave up 5 bases, with 8 bases separating them. This CDR3 contains 13 residues. Germline values: CDR1 SGHTA, CDR2 FQGNSA.

The chain recombines TRBV10-1 with TRBJ2-7; 7 nucleotides match TRBD1. V was clipped by 5 bases and J by 2 bases; unmatched bases: 6. Germline V gene data show CDR1 as WNHNN and CDR2 as SYGVQD (reference sequence). The CDR3 extends over 14 amino acids. CDR3 coding DNA: TGCGCCAGCAGTACCCGCACAGGGGCCTACGAGCAGTACTTC. Its protein is CASSTRTGAYEQYF.

J is TRBJ1-4 and V is TRBV7-2; D is unclear. The CDR3 sequence is 17 residues long. Between the trimmed V and J ends, which lost 0 bases and 8 bases, there was a span of 19 bases. The germline V gene encodes CDR1 SGHTA and CDR2 FQGNSA. The CDR3 nucleotides are TGTGCCAGCAGCTTAGCCAGAGGGAGGTCCCGAAGGGAAAAACTGTTTTTT. Translating it yields CASSLARGRSRREKLFF.

The J gene is TRBJ1-1, the V gene TRBV7-2, with D perhaps matching TRBD1 (6 bases). The CDR3 extends over 15 amino acids. The germline V gene has CDR1 SGHTA and CDR2 FQGNSA. Trimming pared 5 bases from V and 1 base from J, leaving 14 bases between. CDR3 loop: CASSQQGWRNTEAFF. The DNA of the CDR3 is TGTGCCAGCAGCCAACAGGGCTGGCGGAACACTGAAGCTTTCTTT.

CDR3 sequence (DNA): TGTGCCAGTAGTCCCGGGACAGGGGGCAGGTCCTACGAGCAGTACTTC. Amino acid sequence: CASSPGTGGRSYEQYF. V gene TRBV19 combines with J gene TRBJ2-7, with TRBD1 matching over 12 bases. The length of the CDR3 is 16 residues. With 5 bases clipped from V and 1 base from J, the junction kept 6 bases outside the gene matches. Germline V lookup: CDR1 LNHDA, CDR2 SQIVND (reference sequence).

V usage is TRBV7-2 and J usage is TRBJ2-7; a weak D match, TRBD2 (6 bases). The CDR3 covers 15 residues. The V gene's germline CDR1 is SGHTA and CDR2 FQGNSA. V was clipped by 5 bases and J by 3 bases, with 17 bases between them. The CDR3 spells CASSVSGTPYYEQYF. The CDR3 DNA follows: TGTGCCAGCAGCGTATCCGGGACTCCTTACTACGAGCAGTACTTC.

This chain uses TRBV7-2 with TRBJ1-3; 7 nucleotides align to TRBD1. The CDR3 totals 14 residues. V was pared by 4 bases and J by 4 bases, with 4 bases of the junction left unmatched. CDR1 and CDR2 (germline): SGHTA, FQGNSA. CDR3 protein: CASSSRTGGNTIYF. As DNA, the CDR3 is TGTGCCAGCAGCTCGCGGACAGGAGGAAACACCATATATTTT.

The chain has TRBV10-3 and TRBJ2-7; no clear D gene. The V end was cut by 2 bases, the J end by 3 bases, with 5 bases between. There are 12 residues in the CDR3. Germline values: CDR1 ENHRY, CDR2 SYGVKD. The CDR3 DNA is TGTGCCATCAGTGAGCCGGGCTACGAGCAGTACTTC. Protein sequence: CAISEPGYEQYF.

The chain uses TRBV27 and TRBJ2-7; TRBD2 aligns across 12 bases. The J segment lost 7 bases and the V segment lost 6 bases, leaving 7 bases of the junction unmatched. This CDR3 comprises 14 residues. CDR1 and CDR2 from the germline V gene are MNHEY and SMNVEV (reference sequence). This CDR3 is CASSQLAGGSEQYF. CDR3 nucleotides: TGTGCCAGCAGCCAGCTAGCGGGAGGGAGTGAGCAGTACTTC.

This clone came up once. The rearrangement uses TRBV5-1 and TRBJ2-6; D perhaps matches TRBD1 (5 bases). Germline assignment: CDR1 SGHRS and CDR2 YFSETQ. Trimming cost V 4 bases and J 2 bases, with 16 bases left between them. This CDR3 region has 17 residues. CDR3 sequence: CASSLGHGSTGANVLTF. CDR3 coding DNA: TGCGCCAGCAGCCTTGGACACGGGTCGACTGGGGCCAACGTCCTGACTTTC. Filled out from reference TRBV5-1 and TRBJ2-6, the complete variable domain reads KAGVTQTPRYLIKTRGQQVTLSCSPISGHRSVSWYQQTPGQGLQFLFEYFSETQRNKGNFPGRFSGRQFSNSRSEMNVSTLELGDSALYLCASSLGHGSTGANVLTFGAGSRLTVL.